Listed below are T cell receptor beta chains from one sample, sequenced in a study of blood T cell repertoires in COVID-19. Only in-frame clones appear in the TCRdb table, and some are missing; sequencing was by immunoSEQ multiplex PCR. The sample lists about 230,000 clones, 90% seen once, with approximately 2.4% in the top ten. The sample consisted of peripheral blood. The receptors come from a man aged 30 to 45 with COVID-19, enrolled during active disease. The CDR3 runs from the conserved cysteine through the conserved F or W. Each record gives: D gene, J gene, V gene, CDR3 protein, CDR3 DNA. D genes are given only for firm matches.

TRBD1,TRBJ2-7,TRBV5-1,CASSATGDNYEQYF,TGCGCCAGCAGCGCGACAGGGGATAACTACGAGCAGTACTTC
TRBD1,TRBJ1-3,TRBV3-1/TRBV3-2,CASSQGPPRQGARNTIYF,TGTGCCAGCAGCCAAGGGCCCCCGCGACAGGGGGCAAGAAACACCATATATTTT
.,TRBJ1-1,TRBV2,CASSERGGTEAFF,TGTGCCAGCAGTGAACGGGGGGGCACTGAAGCTTTCTTT
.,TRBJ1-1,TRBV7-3,CASSHSENTEAFF,TGTGCCAGCAGCCATTCAGAGAACACTGAAGCTTTCTTT
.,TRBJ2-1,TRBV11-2,CASSSTIGRVDYNEQFF,TGTGCCAGCAGCTCCACCATTGGCCGGGTGGACTACAATGAGCAGTTCTTC
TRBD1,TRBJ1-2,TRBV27,CASSSTGTYGYTF,TGTGCCAGCAGTTCGACAGGGACCTATGGCTACACCTTC
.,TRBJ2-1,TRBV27,CASSLSFPGRLNQFF,TGTGCCAGCAGTTTATCATTTCCCGGCAGGTTAAATCAGTTCTTC
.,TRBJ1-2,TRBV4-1,CASSQDRSGMGYGYTF,TGCGCCAGCAGCCAAGATAGGTCAGGGATGGGGTATGGCTACACCTTC
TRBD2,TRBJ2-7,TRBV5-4,CASSRREGRLGEQYF,TGTGCCAGCAGCCGGCGGGAGGGTCGGCTAGGCGAGCAGTACTTC
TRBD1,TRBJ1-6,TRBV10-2,CASRPPGTGLNNSPLHF,TGCGCCAGCAGACCACCCGGGACAGGACTTAATAATTCACCCCTCCACTTT
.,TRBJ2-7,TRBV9,CASSVASSAYEQYF,TGTGCCAGCAGCGTAGCTAGCAGTGCCTACGAGCAGTACTTC
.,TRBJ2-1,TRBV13,CASSYLIIQGGINEQFF,TGTGCCAGCAGCTACCTTATTATTCAAGGGGGAATCAATGAGCAGTTCTTC
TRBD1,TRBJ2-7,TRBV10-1,CASSESTATRQGSYEQYF,TGCGCCAGCAGTGAGTCGACCGCTACACGACAGGGGTCCTACGAGCAGTACTTC
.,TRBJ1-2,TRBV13,CASSLEGHYGYTF,TGTGCCAGCAGCTTGGAGGGTCACTATGGCTACACCTTC
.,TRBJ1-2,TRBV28,CASSGPYGYTF,TGTGCCAGCAGTGGGCCCTATGGCTACACCTTC
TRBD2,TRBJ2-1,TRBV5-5,CASPRVAGAGGNEQFF,TGTGCCAGCCCTAGGGTAGCGGGGGCTGGAGGCAATGAGCAGTTCTTC
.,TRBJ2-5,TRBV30,CAWSVLPGGETQYF,TGTGCCTGGAGTGTATTGCCCGGCGGAGAGACCCAGTACTTC
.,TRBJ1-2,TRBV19,CASSTDIAYGYTF,TGTGCCAGTAGTACGGACATCGCCTATGGCTACACCTTC
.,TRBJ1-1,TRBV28,CASRSTRGSKAEAFF,TGTGCCAGCCGCTCCACGCGGGGCTCGAAGGCTGAAGCTTTCTTT